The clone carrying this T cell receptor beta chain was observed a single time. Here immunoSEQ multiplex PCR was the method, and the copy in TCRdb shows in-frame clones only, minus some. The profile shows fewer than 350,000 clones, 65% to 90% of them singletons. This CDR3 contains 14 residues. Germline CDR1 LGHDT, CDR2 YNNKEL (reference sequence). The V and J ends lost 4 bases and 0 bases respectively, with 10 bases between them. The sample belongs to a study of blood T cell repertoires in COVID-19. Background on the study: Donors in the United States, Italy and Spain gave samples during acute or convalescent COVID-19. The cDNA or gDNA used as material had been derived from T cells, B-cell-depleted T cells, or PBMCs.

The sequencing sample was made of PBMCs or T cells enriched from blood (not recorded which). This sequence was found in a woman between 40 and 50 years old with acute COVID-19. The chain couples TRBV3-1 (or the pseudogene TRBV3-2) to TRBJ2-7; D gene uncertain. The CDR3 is CASSPRPGSYEQYF. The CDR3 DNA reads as TGTGCCAGCAGCCCTAGGCCGGGCTCCTACGAGCAGTACTTC.